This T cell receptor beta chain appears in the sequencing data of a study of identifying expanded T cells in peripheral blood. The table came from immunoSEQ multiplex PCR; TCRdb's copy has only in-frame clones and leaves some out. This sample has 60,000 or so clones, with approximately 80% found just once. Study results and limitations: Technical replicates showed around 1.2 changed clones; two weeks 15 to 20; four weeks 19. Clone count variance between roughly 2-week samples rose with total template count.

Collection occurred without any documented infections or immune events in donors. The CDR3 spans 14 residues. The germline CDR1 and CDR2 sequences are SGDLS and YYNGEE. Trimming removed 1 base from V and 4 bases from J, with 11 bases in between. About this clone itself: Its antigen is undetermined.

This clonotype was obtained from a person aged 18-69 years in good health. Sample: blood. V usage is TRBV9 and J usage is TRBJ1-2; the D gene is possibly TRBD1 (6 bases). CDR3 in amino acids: CASSVNTGTYGYTF. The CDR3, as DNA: TGTGCCAGCAGCGTAAACACAGGGACCTATGGCTACACCTTC.